This T cell receptor (beta chain) was sequenced in a study of T cells of healthy individuals. This clonotype was seen many times. V lost 3 bases, J lost 0 bases, and 4 bases stayed unmatched. The CDR3 is 15 residues long. Germline CDR1 reads DFQATT; CDR2 reads SNEGSKA (reference sequence). Each CDR3 protein is one row after TCRdb ran MiXCR on the 5' RACE reads. This sample carries tens of thousands of distinct CDR3 sequences, about 4.2% of them seen once, and the ten largest clones take over 8.5%. The chain carries TRBV20-1 and TRBJ2-3, with TRBD2 identical over 9 bases. The clonotype originates from a human donor in good health. The chain's CDR3 is CSASSGSDSTDTQYF. CDR3 coding DNA: TGCAGTGCTAGTAGCGGGAGTGACAGCACAGATACGCAGTATTTT.